One T cell receptor beta chain is described in this entry. Its target is unknown. The sample is drawn from a study of OX40 agonist ivuxolimab in advanced cancers. Study as a whole: Partial responses, seen in three patients, involved one hepatocellular carcinoma and two cutaneous melanomas. Study results and limitations: Near-lowest levels of clonal expansion characterized partial responders at 0.1-3.0 mg/kg. Among the nonresponders, some also had low normalized T-cell clonal expansion.

Using immunoSEQ multiplex PCR, the repertoire was profiled, and TCRdb retains in-frame clones only, with some absent. The repertoire holds 90,000 to 120,000 clones, around 93% seen once, with approximately 1.1% in the top ten. The receptor was isolated from an adult with an advanced solid tumor such as melanoma, head and neck, liver or kidney cancer. The material was CD4+ or CD8+ T cells sorted from blood, obtained in a trial of the OX40 agonist ivuxolimab.

This CDR3 reads CASSLRGSAGEQFF. The CDR3 nucleotides are TGTGCCAGCAGCTTGAGAGGGTCGGCCGGTGAGCAGTTCTTC. V usage is TRBV5-4 and J usage is TRBJ2-1, with TRBD2 as a possible D gene (5 bases). This CDR3 is 14 amino acids long. Germline V lookup: CDR1 SGHNT, CDR2 YYREEE (reference sequence). V lost 1 base to trimming and J lost 9 bases, with 14 bases between them.